This TCR beta chain was retrieved from a study of PD-L1 blockade in urothelial cancer. Study summary: Blood was subjected to analysis at 3 weeks (second dose) and 6 weeks following treatment start.

Sequencing used immunoSEQ multiplex PCR; TCRdb keeps in-frame clones, though not all of them. The sample includes tens of thousands of clones, roughly 81% seen only once; the top ten take roughly 2.5%. Time point meaning: peripheral blood 6 weeks after treatment start. This TCR came from a man between 65 and 80 years old with urothelial cancer. The sample in question was PBMCs, obtained around atezolizumab (anti-PD-L1) treatment.

The CDR3 DNA sequence: TGTGCCAGCAGCTTATACTCATTCCGGAGCGCCCGAAACAATGAGCAGTTCTTC. Its translation: CASSLYSFRSARNNEQFF. The chain combines TRBV13 with TRBJ2-1; D is undetermined. V was cut by 2 bases and J by 5 bases, with 22 bases left in between. The CDR3 extends over 18 amino acids. Germline V gene data show CDR1 as PRHDT and CDR2 as FYEKMQ (reference sequence).